This entry is about one TCR beta chain. Its antigen is as yet unknown. Noted time point: week 5, during vaccination. It was 300 ug of mutant IDH1 20-mer peptide that made up each vaccine dose, given with topical imiquimod. The data belong to a study of a mutant IDH1 vaccine in newly diagnosed glioma. Background on the study: Onset of vaccination occurred 4-6 weeks following radiotherapy alone, or with temozolomide cycles. Treated patients, averaging roughly 40 years, were about 62% male and roughly 40% female. Earlier therapy was either radiotherapy, temozolomide, or both, and most got both.

The CDR3 is made up of 12 amino acids. The germline gives CDR1 WSHSY, CDR2 SAAADI. V was cut by 6 bases and J by 5 bases, with 10 bases left in between. TCRdb keeps only in-frame clones here, not all; method: immunoSEQ multiplex PCR. The sample lists around 58,000 clones, approximately 81% occurring once. This specimen was PBMCs, taken from a glioma patient whose treatment included an IDH1 peptide vaccine. The chain couples TRBV10-2 to TRBJ1-2; possibly TRBD1 for D (5 bases). This sequence was found in a young man with glioma. CDR3 amino acids: CASRGTDYGYTF. The CDR3 DNA sequence: TGCGCCAGCAGAGGGACGGATTATGGCTACACCTTC.